The next 32 T cell receptor beta chains were all read from a single sample in a study of regulatory and conventional T cells in RAG deficiency. The protocol was immunoSEQ multiplex PCR, while the TCRdb copy is restricted to in-frame clones and leaves out a portion. Here the sample spans 25,000 to 35,000 clones, 85% to 90% being singletons. In addition, the sample was reused for a study of regulatory T cells. That report notes: The primer mix had 52 TRBV and 13 TRBJ primers.

The sequencing input was CD8+ T cells sorted from blood. Source of these receptors: a human donor in good health.

This clone appeared a single time. The chain couples TRBV7-9 to TRBJ2-1; TRBD1 matches at 9 bases. Trimming removed 2 bases from V and 9 bases from J; junction bases left unmatched: 8. From germline, CDR1 is SEHNR and CDR2 FQNEAQ (reference sequence). The CDR3 has 15 amino acids. The CDR3 DNA reads TGTGCCAGCAGCTTAACACAGGGGGCCCTCGGTGAGCAGTTCTTC. Protein sequence: CASSLTQGALGEQFF.

The rearrangement joins TRBV27 to TRBJ1-5; D is undetermined. Per germline, CDR1 MNHEY and CDR2 SMNVEV (reference sequence). Trimming shortened V by 0 bases and J by 2 bases, and 5 bases separated the two germline ends. The CDR3 extends over 14 amino acids. CDR3 sequence reads: CASSLSVRNQPQHF. DNA for the CDR3: TGTGCCAGCAGTTTATCGGTCCGCAATCAGCCCCAGCATTTT.

The chain recombines TRBV4-2 with TRBJ1-3; TRBD1 is a possible D gene (5 bases). The CDR3 totals 15 residues. Trimming stripped 1 base from V and 3 bases from J, with 10 bases between. Germline CDR1 reads LGHNA; CDR2 reads YNFKEQ. CDR3: CASSQARVVGNTIYF. The CDR3 coding sequence is TGTGCCAGCAGCCAAGCCAGGGTCGTTGGAAACACCATATATTTT.

J is TRBJ1-3 and V is TRBV2; TRBD1 might be the D (6 bases). Trimming cost V 1 base and J 11 bases, with 12 bases left between them. The CDR3 totals 13 residues. Germline V gene sequence: CDR1 SNHLY, CDR2 FYNNEI. CDR3 bases: TGTGCCAGCAGTGAAGGAGGGGGGGAGCCCATATATTTT. Residues: CASSEGGGEPIYF. The full variable domain, in which reference TRBV2 and TRBJ1-3 provide the parts outside the CDR3, is EPEVTQTPSHQVTQMGQEVILRCVPISNHLYFYWYRQILGQKVEFLVSFYNNEISEKSEIFDDQFSVERPDGSNFTLKIRSTKLEDSAMYFCASSEGGGEPIYFGEGSWLTVV.

The chain links TRBV13 to TRBJ2-7; a possible D gene is TRBD2 (6 bases). Deletions cut 5 bases from V and 2 bases from J, with 13 bases between. The germline CDR1 and CDR2 sequences are PRHDT and FYEKMQ (reference sequence). The CDR3 length is 14 residues. This CDR3 reads CASSTQGGAYEQYF. CDR3 in DNA: TGTGCCAGCAGCACCCAGGGAGGCGCCTACGAGCAGTACTTC.

The chain combines TRBV11-2 with TRBJ2-1; 8 positions agree with TRBD2. The V segment lost 5 bases and the J segment 2 bases; nucleotides outside the gene matches: 8. This CDR3 comprises 16 residues. From germline, CDR1 is SGHAT and CDR2 FQNNGV. CDR3 bases: TGTGCCAGCAGCCCGTCGAGCGGGAGAGCCTACAATGAGCAGTTCTTC. Its translation: CASSPSSGRAYNEQFF.

This chain uses TRBV7-6 with TRBJ2-5, with TRBD2 matching 7 bases. CDR1 is SGHVS and CDR2 is FNYEAQ in the germline V gene. This CDR3 has 14 residues. The trim removed 1 base at V and 3 bases at J, leaving 2 bases unmatched. The CDR3 DNA reads TGTGCCAGCAGCTTAGGGGGGGGAAAAGAGACCCAGTACTTC. Its protein is CASSLGGGKETQYF. Together with reference TRBV7-6 and TRBJ2-5, the CDR3 gives the full variable domain: GAGVSQSPRYKVTKRGQDVALRCDPISGHVSLYWYRQALGQGPEFLTYFNYEAQQDKSGLPNDRFSAERPEGSISTLTIQRTEQRDSAMYRCASSLGGGKETQYFGPGTRLLVL.

This sequence joins TRBV7-9 and TRBJ1-1; 7 nucleotides match TRBD1. This CDR3 region has 15 residues. CDR1 and CDR2 from the germline V gene are SEHNR and FQNEAQ (reference sequence). J was trimmed by 0 bases and V by 5 bases; bases with no gene match: 6. CDR3 loop: CASSHPGQLNTEAFF. CDR3 sequence (DNA): TGTGCCAGCAGCCACCCGGGACAGCTGAACACTGAAGCTTTCTTT.

The chain has TRBV19 and TRBJ1-1; 9 positions agree with TRBD1. Germline V gene data show CDR1 as LNHDA and CDR2 as SQIVND (reference sequence). V shed 1 base, J shed 5 bases, and the junction held 5 bases outside the gene matches. The CDR3 is 15 residues long. The DNA of the CDR3 is TGTGCCAGTAGTATAGGGACAGGGGCTTTGACTGAAGCTTTCTTT. Residues: CASSIGTGALTEAFF.

This clone turned up a few times. This rearrangement joins TRBV6-6 to TRBJ2-7, with D unresolved. CDR3 length: 16 amino acids. V lost 0 bases and J lost 0, with 12 bases in between. CDR1 MNHNY and CDR2 SVGAGI come from the germline V gene (reference sequence). CDR3 DNA: TGTGCCAGCAGTTACTCGACTCAGTGGAGCTCCTACGAGCAGTACTTC. This encodes CASSYSTQWSSYEQYF.

The chain joins TRBV11-2 to TRBJ2-2; 7 bases fit TRBD1. The CDR3 contains 16 residues. CDR1 is SGHAT, CDR2 FQNNGV, per germline. The V gene end was trimmed by 5 bases and the J gene end by 7 bases; junction bases not matched to a gene: 13. CDR3 DNA sequence: TGTGCCAGCAGCCCCCCGAAGGGGGCGCAGGGCGGGGAGCTGTTTTTT. Its translation: CASSPPKGAQGGELFF.

This rearrangement joins TRBV7-8 to TRBJ2-3; D is unclear. The CDR3 consists of 13 residues. The germline CDR1 and CDR2 sequences are SGHVS and FQNEAQ. Trimming took off 0 bases at V and 5 bases at J, with 6 bases between the two ends. The CDR3 nucleotides read TGTGCCAGCAGCTTAGCCCTCGGAGATACGCAGTATTTT. This gives the protein CASSLALGDTQYF.

The chain has TRBV27 and TRBJ2-1; 8 nucleotides line up with TRBD1. The CDR3 contains 15 residues. Germline V lookup: CDR1 MNHEY, CDR2 SMNVEV (reference sequence). After removal of 6 bases from V and 8 bases from J, the junction contained 12 bases not matched to a gene. The CDR3 sequence is CASSLTQGAFDEQFF. The DNA of the CDR3 is TGTGCCAGCAGCCTAACTCAGGGGGCTTTCGATGAGCAGTTCTTC.

CDR3 nucleotide sequence: TGTGCCAGCAGCGTAGAGGTGGATGGCGAGCAGTACTTC. The encoded protein is CASSVEVDGEQYF. V is TRBV9 and J is TRBJ2-7, with unresolved D. This CDR3 has 13 residues. Per the germline V gene, CDR1 is SGDLS and CDR2 is YYNGEE. Between the trimmed V and J ends, which lost 0 bases and 6 bases, there was a span of 10 bases.

The CDR3 DNA reads TGTGCCAGCAGCTCTGGGACAGGGGGTAATCAGCCCCAGCATTTT. It codes for CASSSGTGGNQPQHF. The chain joins TRBV13 to TRBJ1-5, with 11 bases matching TRBD1. The germline gives CDR1 PRHDT, CDR2 FYEKMQ (reference sequence). With 4 bases clipped from V and 4 bases from J, the junction kept 3 bases outside the gene matches. The CDR3 covers 15 residues. Using reference TRBV13 and TRBJ1-5 for the parts outside the CDR3, the full variable domain is AAGVIQSPRHLIKEKRETATLKCYPIPRHDTVYWYQQGPGQDPQFLISFYEKMQSDKGSIPDRFSAQQFSDYHSELNMSSLELGDSALYFCASSSGTGGNQPQHFGDGTRLSIL.

The J gene is TRBJ2-1, the V gene TRBV19; 14 bases agree with TRBD2. Germline loops: CDR1 LNHDA, CDR2 SQIVND (reference sequence). The V segment lost 3 bases and the J segment 8 bases; nucleotides outside the gene matches: 6. This CDR3 has 16 amino acids. The CDR3 reads CASSIRGLAGVDEQFF. The CDR3 nucleotides read TGTGCCAGTAGTATTAGGGGACTAGCGGGAGTGGATGAGCAGTTCTTC.

The chain employs TRBV7-2 and TRBJ2-7; no clear D. Trimming removed 1 base from V and 3 bases from J, with 13 bases in between. Germline CDR1 and CDR2: SGHTA and FQGNSA. The CDR3 runs 15 residues. CDR3 sequence: CASSLDPGNHYEQYF. The CDR3, as DNA: TGTGCCAGCAGCTTAGACCCGGGTAATCACTACGAGCAGTACTTC. Full variable domain (missing parts from reference TRBV7-2 and TRBJ2-7): GAGVSQSPSNKVTEKGKDVELRCDPISGHTALYWYRQSLGQGLEFLIYFQGNSAPDKSGLPSDRFSAERTGGSVSTLTIQRTQQEDSAVYLCASSLDPGNHYEQYFGPGTRLTVT.

The chain carries TRBV19 and TRBJ2-3, with D unresolved. V dropped 4 bases and J dropped 2 bases, with 7 bases sitting between them. Per germline, CDR1 LNHDA and CDR2 SQIVND (reference sequence). The CDR3 is 13 residues long. CDR3 sequence reads: CASSSLPTDTQYF. For the CDR3, the DNA is TGTGCCAGTAGTAGTCTACCCACAGATACGCAGTATTTT.

The chain recombines TRBV29-1 with TRBJ2-1; D call uncertain. Germline loops: CDR1 SQVTM, CDR2 ANQGSEA. CDR3 length: 17 residues. Trimming took 3 bases from V and 1 from J, leaving 19 bases between them. The CDR3 sequence is CSVEHSLGLGSYNEQFF. The CDR3 DNA follows: TGCAGCGTTGAGCACAGCCTTGGATTAGGATCCTACAATGAGCAGTTCTTC.

This chain joins TRBV7-8 and TRBJ2-5; TRBD1 agrees at 8 bases. This CDR3 comprises 17 residues. From germline, CDR1 is SGHVS and CDR2 FQNEAQ. Trimming took 5 bases from V and 4 from J; bases not matched to a gene: 15. The CDR3 sequence is CASSPSAGGEGRETQYF. CDR3 nucleotides: TGTGCCAGCAGCCCCTCCGCAGGGGGCGAAGGGCGAGAGACCCAGTACTTC.

CDR3 in DNA: TGTGCCAGCAGCTTAAGTCCCTTCCCCAATGAGCAGTTCTTC. Encoded protein: CASSLSPFPNEQFF. The rearrangement joins TRBV7-9 to TRBJ2-1, with D unresolved. Trimming pared 2 bases from V and 6 bases from J, leaving 11 bases between. The germline CDR1 and CDR2 sequences are SEHNR and FQNEAQ (reference sequence). The CDR3 has 14 residues.

The chain recombines TRBV13 with TRBJ2-7, with D maybe TRBD2 (6 bases). The CDR3 runs to 13 residues. CDR1 is PRHDT, CDR2 FYEKMQ, per germline (reference sequence). The V gene lost 7 bases and the J gene lost 2 bases, with 12 bases spanning the gap. The CDR3 here is CASKEGTAYEQYF. Here the CDR3 DNA reads TGTGCCAGCAAGGAGGGGACCGCCTACGAGCAGTACTTC.

The J gene is TRBJ2-1, the V gene TRBV5-5; TRBD1 aligns across 7 bases. This CDR3 has 14 amino acids. The junction had 12 bases not matched to a gene; V was cut back by 7 bases and J by 8 bases. Germline CDR1 is SGHKS and CDR2 is YYEKEE (reference sequence). The CDR3 protein is CASGRTGHEDEQFF. In DNA, the CDR3 is TGTGCCAGCGGCCGGACAGGACATGAGGATGAGCAGTTCTTC.

The CDR3 protein is CASSFRDTSYEQYF. Here the CDR3 DNA reads TGTGCCAGCAGCTTCCGGGACACTTCCTACGAGCAGTACTTC. The V gene is TRBV7-9, the J gene TRBJ2-7, with D perhaps matching TRBD1 (6 bases). The CDR3 runs to 14 residues. With 3 bases removed from V and 1 base from J, the gap between germline ends came to 10 bases. Germline V CDR1 and CDR2: SEHNR, FQNEAQ (reference sequence).

The J gene is TRBJ2-5, the V gene TRBV5-1; 7 nucleotides line up with TRBD1. There are 15 residues in the CDR3. V lost 5 bases, J lost 2 bases, and 9 bases stayed unmatched. Germline CDR1 and CDR2: SGHRS and YFSETQ. This CDR3 is CASSQVRGPQETQYF. The CDR3 DNA reads TGCGCCAGCAGTCAAGTTAGGGGGCCACAAGAGACCCAGTACTTC. Based on the CDR3 plus reference TRBV5-1 and TRBJ2-5, the full variable domain is KAGVTQTPRYLIKTRGQQVTLSCSPISGHRSVSWYQQTPGQGLQFLFEYFSETQRNKGNFPGRFSGRQFSNSRSEMNVSTLELGDSALYLCASSQVRGPQETQYFGPGTRLLVL.

The gene calls are TRBV9 and TRBJ2-5; 10 bases match TRBD2. There are 15 residues in the CDR3. CDR1 and CDR2 (germline): SGDLS, YYNGEE. V shed 3 bases and J 1 base; nucleotides not matched to a gene: 3. The CDR3 DNA follows: TGTGCCAGCAGCGAGGGACTAGCGATCCAAGAGACCCAGTACTTC. Translation: CASSEGLAIQETQYF. Drawing the rest from reference TRBV9 and TRBJ2-5, the complete variable domain is DSGVTQTPKHLITATGQRVTLRCSPRSGDLSVYWYQQSLDQGLQFLIQYYNGEERAKGNILERFSAQQFPDLHSELNLSSLELGDSALYFCASSEGLAIQETQYFGPGTRLLVL.

The chain employs TRBV27 and TRBJ2-1, with D uncertain. The V gene lost 6 bases and the J gene lost 10 bases, with 22 bases spanning the gap. CDR1 is MNHEY and CDR2 is SMNVEV in the germline V gene (reference sequence). The CDR3 spans 15 residues. CDR3 loop: CASSSVAFRLGEQFF. For the CDR3, the DNA is TGTGCCAGCAGCTCCGTCGCGTTCCGTCTAGGAGAGCAGTTCTTC.

The chain carries TRBV4-1 and TRBJ2-7; the D gene is possibly TRBD2 (6 bases). Germline CDR1 and CDR2: MGHRA and YSYEKL. V lost 0 bases and J lost 7, with 13 bases in between. The CDR3 is 14 residues long. CDR3 protein: CASSQEGDLREQYF. The CDR3 nucleotides read TGCGCCAGCAGCCAAGAGGGGGACTTGAGGGAGCAGTACTTC.

This rearrangement joins TRBV5-1 to TRBJ2-7; no clear D gene. This CDR3 comprises 12 residues. Trimming took off 3 bases at V and 6 bases at J, with 10 bases between the two ends. Germline V gene data show CDR1 as SGHRS and CDR2 as YFSETQ. CDR3 nucleotide sequence: TGCGCCAGCAGCTCCACTGGAAGCGAGCAGTACTTC. Encoded protein: CASSSTGSEQYF.

In this sample, this clone turned up once. The chain has TRBV9 and TRBJ1-1, with 7 bases matching TRBD1. The CDR3 is 14 amino acids. Per the germline V gene, CDR1 is SGDLS and CDR2 is YYNGEE. The V gene end was trimmed by 1 base and the J gene end by 3 bases; junction bases not matched to a gene: 3. Here the CDR3 reads CASSVQGEDTEAFF. CDR3 nucleotides: TGTGCCAGCAGCGTACAGGGGGAGGACACTGAAGCTTTCTTT.

This CDR3 reads CASSQDRGAMINEQFF. For the CDR3, the DNA is TGCGCCAGCAGCCAAGATCGGGGGGCGATGATCAATGAGCAGTTCTTC. The chain couples TRBV4-1 to TRBJ2-1, with D possibly being TRBD2 (7 bases). The CDR3 runs to 16 residues. CDR1 and CDR2 from the germline V gene are MGHRA and YSYEKL. Trimming took off 0 bases at V and 6 bases at J, with 15 bases between the two ends.

The rearrangement joins TRBV11-3 to TRBJ2-7; tentatively, D is TRBD2 (5 bases). This CDR3 has 13 residues. Between the trimmed V and J ends, which lost 2 bases and 3 bases, there was a span of 8 bases. Germline V gene sequence: CDR1 SGHNT, CDR2 YENEEA. The CDR3 sequence: CASSLREGYEQYF. CDR3 nucleotides: TGTGCCAGCAGCTTAAGAGAGGGCTACGAGCAGTACTTC.